Below, 2 T cell receptor beta chains from the same sample are listed, as sequenced in a study of cytomegalovirus exposure and HLA in healthy donors. Profiled with immunoSEQ multiplex PCR; TCRdb holds only in-frame clones, not every one. The sample contains over 100,000 clones, 85% to 90% of which appear only once. What was sequenced was PBMCs. The source of these receptors is a woman between 18 and 30 years old in good health and CMV-seronegative.

For the CDR3, the DNA is TGTGCCAGCAGCCCTGGGGCGGGGGGTATAAATGAGCAGTTCTTC. Amino acid sequence: CASSPGAGGINEQFF. The V and J genes are TRBV5-4 and TRBJ2-1, with 8 bases that match TRBD2. CDR3 length: 15 amino acids. V was clipped by 4 bases and J by 7 bases; unmatched bases: 10. Germline CDR1 SGHNT, CDR2 YYREEE (reference sequence). Variable domain in full (rest from reference TRBV5-4 and TRBJ2-1): ETGVTQSPTHLIKTRGQQVTLRCSSQSGHNTVSWYQQALGQGPQFIFQYYREEENGRGNFPPRFSGLQFPNYSSELNVNALELDDSALYLCASSPGAGGINEQFFGPGTRLTVL.

This clone occurred once. The chain carries TRBV6-1 and TRBJ2-2, with TRBD1 matching over 7 bases. Germline CDR1 reads MNHNS; CDR2 reads SASEGT. The CDR3 sequence is 13 residues long. Trimming removed 6 bases from V and 7 bases from J; junction bases left unmatched: 5. CDR3 DNA: TGTGCCAGCAGAGACAGGGTGGTCGGGGAGCTGTTTTTT. This sequence encodes CASRDRVVGELFF.